This T cell receptor beta chain was observed in a study of naive and memory T cell subsets. The beta constant-region primer was an equimolar mix of two oligonucleotides covering TRBC1 and TRBC2. Nested alpha and beta constant-region primers with the SP2 primer drove four PCR rounds on ligated cDNA. A single record per CDR3 protein comes from TCRdb applying MiXCR to the UMI-ligation and nested PCR reads. The table records 150,000 or so distinct CDR3 sequences, over 20% of them present only once. On this clonotype: Its antigen is not known.

CDR3 size: 12 residues. V gave up 2 bases and J gave up 8 bases, with 9 bases separating them. The germline CDR1 and CDR2 sequences are MNHEY and SVGAGI. The study's findings and limits: Especially in CD8 cells, naive repertoires contained a few larger clonotypes, possibly CD45RA-re-expressing memory cells.

The sequenced material came from naive CD4+ T cells from blood. This clonotype originated in a human donor in good health. This chain uses TRBV6-5 with TRBJ1-1; tentative D call: TRBD1 (6 bases). The CDR3 nucleotides read TGTGCCAGCAGTTACCCACAGGGAGAAGCTTTCTTT. It yields the protein CASSYPQGEAFF.